The next 4 T cell receptor beta chains were all read from a single sample in a study of cytomegalovirus exposure and HLA in healthy donors. Vbeta (60) and Jbeta (13) primers were used in the PCR. Repertoires were generated with immunoSEQ multiplex PCR, while TCRdb's copy carries only in-frame clones and drops some. The table records approximately 150,000 clones, roughly four fifths of them present only once. The sequenced sample consisted of PBMCs. These TCRs come from a woman in her sixties in good health and CMV-seronegative.

This clone was counted only a few times. This chain joins TRBV5-8 and TRBJ1-2; 8 nucleotides align to TRBD1. The ends lost 5 bases at V and 1 base at J; junction bases unmatched: 4. The CDR3 totals 14 residues. Germline CDR1 and CDR2: SGHTS and YDEGEE. The DNA for the CDR3 is TGTGCCAGCAGGGACAGGGCGCTTAACTATGGCTACACCTTC. It translates to CASRDRALNYGYTF.

The chain recombines TRBV7-8 with TRBJ2-7; weak D call: TRBD2 (6 bases). The CDR3 contains 14 residues. The germline V and J ends were trimmed by 1 base and 7 bases, with 14 bases remaining between them. Per germline, CDR1 SGHVS and CDR2 FQNEAQ. The CDR3 bases are TGTGCCAGCAGCTTAGGAGGAGGGGTAAGGGAGCAGTACTTC. Its translation: CASSLGGGVREQYF.

The chain recombines TRBV5-6 with TRBJ2-2, with D unclear. Deletions cut 3 bases from V and 1 base from J, with 19 bases between. The V gene's germline CDR1 is SGHDT and CDR2 YYEEEE. This CDR3 spans 18 amino acids. The CDR3 DNA follows: TGTGCCAGCAGCTCGAGGTCCACACAAAACCTGAACACCGGGGAGCTGTTTTTT. Encoded protein: CASSSRSTQNLNTGELFF.

V usage is TRBV12-5 and J usage is TRBJ1-2; 7 bases line up with TRBD1. Germline trimming cut 5 bases from V and 9 bases from J; bases unmatched to any gene: 15. This CDR3 spans 15 amino acids. The germline V gene has CDR1 LGHNT and CDR2 FRNRAP. The DNA for the CDR3 is TGTGCTAGTGGTCCCCTTATAGGGGGCCTCAGTAGCTACACCTTC. Amino acids: CASGPLIGGLSSYTF.